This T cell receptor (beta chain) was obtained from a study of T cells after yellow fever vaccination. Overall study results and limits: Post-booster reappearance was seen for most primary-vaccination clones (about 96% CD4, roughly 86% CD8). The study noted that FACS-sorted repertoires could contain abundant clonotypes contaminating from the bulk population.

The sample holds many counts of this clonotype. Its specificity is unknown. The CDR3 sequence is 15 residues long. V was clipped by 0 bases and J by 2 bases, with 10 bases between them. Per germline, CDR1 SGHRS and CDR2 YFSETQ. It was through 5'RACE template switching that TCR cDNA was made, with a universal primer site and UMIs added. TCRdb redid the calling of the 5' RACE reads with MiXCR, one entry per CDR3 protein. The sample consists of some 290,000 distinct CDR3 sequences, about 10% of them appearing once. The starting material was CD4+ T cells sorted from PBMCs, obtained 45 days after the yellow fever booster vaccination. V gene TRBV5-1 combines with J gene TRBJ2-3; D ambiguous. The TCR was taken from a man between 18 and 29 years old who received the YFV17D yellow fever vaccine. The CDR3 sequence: CASSLGATDTDTQYF. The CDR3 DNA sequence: TGCGCCAGCAGCTTGGGAGCCACCGACACAGATACGCAGTATTTT. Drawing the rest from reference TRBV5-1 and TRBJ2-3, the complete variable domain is KAGVTQTPRYLIKTRGQQVTLSCSPISGHRSVSWYQQTPGQGLQFLFEYFSETQRNKGNFPGRFSGRQFSNSRSEMNVSTLELGDSALYLCASSLGATDTDTQYFGPGTRLTVL.